This TCR beta chain was recovered during a study of human T cells and chemical hapten exposure. Time point defined: patch test 2, 6 weeks after DPC sensitization. This sample's treatment: therapeutic diphenylcyclopropenone sensitization with weekly scalp DPC. Findings and limits, study-wide: It should be noted that donors had alopecia, so their immune response may differ from healthy people's.

This clonotype was detected a few times. Its antigen is still unknown. TCRdb re-derived calls from the RACE reads in MiXCR, one entry per CDR3 protein. The table has about 140,000 distinct CDR3 sequences, 10% to 15% seen once. CDR3 size: 15 residues. Trimming removed 1 base from V and 3 bases from J; junction bases left unmatched: 2. CDR1 and CDR2 from the germline V gene are SGHNT and YENEEA. The receptor was derived from a woman aged 45-65 years with alopecia areata. Some clones in this sample may be carry-over from other donors' samples. The sequencing here drew on whole blood, taken in connection with sensitization to the hapten diphenylcyclopropenone (DPC). The chain couples TRBV11-3 to TRBJ2-5, with 10 bases aligning to TRBD2. The CDR3 is CASSLAGLAEETQYF. The CDR3, as DNA: TGTGCCAGCAGCTTAGCCGGACTAGCGGAAGAGACCCAGTACTTC. Together with reference TRBV11-3 and TRBJ2-5, the CDR3 gives the full variable domain: EAGVVQSPRYKIIEKKQPVAFWCNPISGHNTLYWYLQNLGQGPELLIRYENEEAVDDSQLPKDRFSAERLKGVDSTLKIQPAELGDSAVYLCASSLAGLAEETQYFGPGTRLLVL.